The 24 T cell receptor beta chains below all came from one sample that was sequenced in a study of blood T cell repertoires in COVID-19. Sequencing used immunoSEQ multiplex PCR; TCRdb keeps in-frame clones, though not all of them. The sample shows hundreds of thousands of clones, nearly 90% of them seen only once. The sequencing input was PBMCs or T cells enriched from blood (not recorded which). The receptors stem from a woman between 18 and 29 years old with acute COVID-19.

The chain links TRBV12-2 to TRBJ2-1; whether TRBD1, the table's D call, matches the DNA was not checked. TRBV12-2 is recorded as a pseudogene. CDR3 length equals 16 residues. CDR3 sequence: CASRLGSNRVYNEQFF. Written as DNA, the CDR3 is TGTGCAAGTCGCTTAGGTTCTAACAGAGTCTACAATGAGCAGTTCTTC.

The V gene is TRBV27, the J gene TRBJ2-1, with D perhaps TRBD2 (6 bases). V lost 7 bases and J 2 bases, leaving 15 bases between the germline ends. There are 15 residues in the CDR3. Germline V gene lookup returns CDR1 MNHEY and CDR2 SMNVEV (reference sequence). CDR3 residues: CASTSRERAYNEQFF. CDR3 sequence (DNA): TGTGCCAGCACCTCTCGTGAGCGGGCCTACAATGAGCAGTTCTTC.

J is TRBJ1-4 and V is TRBV30, with D unresolved. Between the trimmed V and J ends, which lost 2 bases and 8 bases, there was a span of 9 bases. The CDR3 is 12 amino acids. Germline V lookup: CDR1 GTSNPN, CDR2 SVGIG (reference sequence). DNA for the CDR3: TGTGCCTGGAGTCGGGGAGGCGAAAAACTGTTTTTT. It yields the protein CAWSRGGEKLFF. The full variable domain, its missing parts supplied by reference TRBV30 and TRBJ1-4, is SQTIHQWPATLVQPVGSPLSLECTVEGTSNPNLYWYRQAAGRGLQLLFYSVGIGQISSEVPQNLSASRPQDRQFILSSKKLLLSDSGFYLCAWSRGGEKLFFGSGTQLSVL.

To note about this clone: Other DNA sequences from this sample encode an identical CDR3 as well. The rearrangement joins TRBV5-1 to TRBJ1-5; a weak D match, TRBD1 (6 bases). The V end was cut by 2 bases, the J end by 4 bases, with 7 bases between. Germline assignment: CDR1 SGHRS and CDR2 YFSETQ. This CDR3 spans 13 amino acids. CDR3 DNA: TGCGCCAGCAGCTTCACAGGGAATCAGCCCCAGCATTTT. Its translation: CASSFTGNQPQHF.

This sequence joins TRBV5-8 and TRBJ1-4; D is uncertain. This CDR3 is 16 amino acids long. Trimming removed 4 bases at V and 8 bases at J, with 21 bases between. Germline-derived CDR1 and CDR2 are SGHTS and YDEGEE. Written as DNA, the CDR3 is TGTGCCAGCAGCCCTAGTATCGATACGCTCCCAGAAAAACTGTTTTTT. It is translated as CASSPSIDTLPEKLFF.

The chain uses TRBV5-1 and TRBJ1-2; 8 nucleotides align to TRBD1. The CDR3 has 13 amino acids. Germline V CDR1 and CDR2: SGHRS, YFSETQ. With 4 bases clipped from V and 8 bases from J, the junction kept 7 bases outside the gene matches. The CDR3 protein is CASSVDRAGGYTF. In nucleotides, the CDR3 is TGCGCCAGCAGCGTGGACAGGGCCGGCGGCTACACCTTC.

This clone has a handful of counts. This chain connects TRBV4-1 to TRBJ2-2; D remains unclear. The germline V and J ends were trimmed by 0 bases and 4 bases, with 3 bases remaining between them. The CDR3 extends over 13 amino acids. Germline V gene lookup returns CDR1 MGHRA and CDR2 YSYEKL. The CDR3 sequence: CASSQDLTGELFF. In DNA form, the CDR3 reads TGCGCCAGCAGCCAAGACCTCACCGGGGAGCTGTTTTTT.

The chain links TRBV28 to TRBJ1-1; 12 nucleotides line up with TRBD1. Trimming at V came to 4 bases and at J to 4 bases, leaving 10 bases not matched to a gene. Germline lookup yields CDR1 MDHEN and CDR2 SYDVKM. CDR3 length equals 17 residues. The CDR3 here is CASSSSGTGGRGTEAFF. The CDR3 nucleotides are TGTGCCAGCAGTTCGTCCGGGACAGGGGGCCGGGGCACTGAAGCTTTCTTT.

This clone was observed a handful of times. V and J are TRBV5-1 and TRBJ1-5; tentative D call: TRBD1 (5 bases). Trimming took 0 bases from V and 7 from J, leaving 11 bases between them. The CDR3 runs to 14 residues. The germline V gene encodes CDR1 SGHRS and CDR2 YFSETQ. The CDR3 DNA reads as TGCGCCAGCAGCTTGGCCGGGGGTCGGCAGCCCCAGCATTTT. Residues: CASSLAGGRQPQHF.

This clone appeared a few times. The rearrangement uses TRBV6-2 or TRBV6-3 and TRBJ1-2; no firm D call. The CDR3 is 15 amino acids. V shed 2 bases and J shed 5 bases, with 15 bases lying between them. Germline CDR1 is MNHEY and CDR2 is SVGEGT. As DNA, the CDR3 is TGTGCCAGCAGTTACCTCATGGAGGAGACTTATGGCTACACCTTC. Amino acids: CASSYLMEETYGYTF.

The chain links TRBV28 to TRBJ1-5; D is unresolved. Looked up from germline, CDR1 is MDHEN and CDR2 is SYDVKM. Trimming left V 7 bases short and J 1 base short, with 17 bases between. The CDR3 length is 16 residues. The DNA of the CDR3 is TGTGCCAGCAACTTGGTACGAGGCGTGAGCAATCAGCCCCAGCATTTT. Protein: CASNLVRGVSNQPQHF.

The J gene is TRBJ2-1, the V gene TRBV11-2; D might be TRBD2 (6 bases). Germline loops: CDR1 SGHAT, CDR2 FQNNGV. CDR3 length equals 16 residues. The ends were cut back, 0 bases at V and 8 bases at J, with 17 bases in the middle. The DNA of the CDR3 is TGTGCCAGCAGCTTAGATTCCAGGGAGGAGCGCCATGAGCAGTTCTTC. It translates to CASSLDSREERHEQFF. The full variable domain, rest sourced from reference TRBV11-2 and TRBJ2-1, is EAGVAQSPRYKIIEKRQSVAFWCNPISGHATLYWYQQILGQGPKLLIQFQNNGVVDDSQLPKDRFSAERLKGVDSTLKIQPAKLEDSAVYLCASSLDSREERHEQFFGPGTRLTVL.

The genes are TRBV30 and TRBJ1-2; tentatively, D is TRBD1 (5 bases). The V gene lost 3 bases and the J gene lost 2 bases, with 13 bases spanning the gap. This CDR3 contains 14 residues. Per germline, CDR1 GTSNPN and CDR2 SVGIG (reference sequence). CDR3 in amino acids: CAWRAGPKNYGYTF. For the CDR3, the DNA is TGTGCCTGGAGAGCAGGGCCGAAGAACTATGGCTACACCTTC.

The chain is built from TRBV7-9 and TRBJ1-2; no reliable D call. V was trimmed by 5 bases and J by 1 base, leaving 14 bases between them. Per germline, CDR1 SEHNR and CDR2 FQNEAQ (reference sequence). The CDR3 totals 15 residues. For the CDR3, the DNA is TGTGCCAGCAGCGGTCGGGAGGCTTTTAACTATGGCTACACCTTC. It codes for CASSGREAFNYGYTF.

This sequence joins TRBV2 and TRBJ1-6; 8 bases line up with TRBD1. CDR1 and CDR2 (germline): SNHLY, FYNNEI. V lost 5 bases, J lost 5 bases, and 2 bases stayed unmatched. This CDR3 is built from 14 residues. The CDR3 here is CASSRDRHNSPLHF. In nucleotides, the CDR3 is TGTGCCAGCAGTCGGGACAGGCATAATTCACCCCTCCACTTT.

The chain recombines TRBV11-3 with TRBJ2-7; 10 bases agree with TRBD2. The length of the CDR3 is 16 residues. The V gene's germline CDR1 is SGHNT and CDR2 YENEEA. Losses at the gene ends were 7 bases for V and 5 bases for J; bases not matched to a gene: 14. The CDR3 region is CASNHLAASGSNEQYF. CDR3 coding DNA: TGTGCCAGCAATCATTTGGCAGCTAGCGGGAGCAACGAGCAGTACTTC.

The table lists this clone with a few counts. Sequence at one end of the junction differs from germline and may be a read error. V is TRBV7-2 and J is TRBJ1-1, with D unresolved. The V gene's germline CDR1 is SGHTA and CDR2 FQGNSA. CDR3 length: 12 residues. The CDR3 reads CASSRYSTTAWF. The CDR3, as DNA: TGTGCCAGCAGCCGCTACTCTACGACTGCCTGGTTT.

The CDR3 reads CASSPQGGTSGNTIYF. CDR3 nucleotide sequence: TGTGCCAGCAGCCCGCAGGGAGGGACCTCTGGAAACACCATATATTTT. The chain is built from TRBV7-9 and TRBJ1-3; a weak D match, TRBD1 (5 bases). The CDR3 sequence is 16 residues long. The germline V gene has CDR1 SEHNR and CDR2 FQNEAQ (reference sequence). The V end lost 5 bases, the J end lost 0 bases, and 14 bases lay between the germline ends.

The chain uses TRBV6-5 and TRBJ2-7; 7 nucleotides align to TRBD2. Germline CDR1 is MNHEY and CDR2 is SVGAGI. CDR3 length: 11 amino acids. Losses at the gene ends were 6 bases for V and 7 bases for J; bases not matched to a gene: 3. CDR3 protein: CASSQAGEQYF. The CDR3 nucleotides read TGTGCCAGCAGCCAAGCGGGGGAGCAGTACTTC.

The chain recombines TRBV4-1 with TRBJ2-4, with a tentative D call TRBD2 (6 bases). Germline-derived CDR1 and CDR2 are MGHRA and YSYEKL. This CDR3 is 18 amino acids long. Trimming shortened V by 0 bases and J by 0 bases, and 15 bases separated the two germline ends. The CDR3, as DNA: TGCGCCAGCAGCCAAGATACGGGACTGAGATTAGCCAAAAACATTCAGTACTTC. This gives the protein CASSQDTGLRLAKNIQYF.

The J gene is TRBJ2-6, the V gene TRBV5-1, with 10 bases fitting TRBD1. J gave up 0 bases and V 3 bases, and 12 bases lay outside the gene matches. This CDR3 spans 20 amino acids. Germline CDR1 is SGHRS and CDR2 is YFSETQ. The CDR3 reads CASSSPTGGAPASGANVLTF. In nucleotides, the CDR3 is TGCGCCAGCAGCTCGCCGACAGGGGGCGCTCCTGCCTCTGGGGCCAACGTCCTGACTTTC.

This clone was observed a single time. The J gene is TRBJ1-2, the V gene TRBV3-1 (or the pseudogene TRBV3-2); D gene unclear. V gave up 3 bases and J gave up 4 bases, with 15 bases separating them. CDR3 length equals 15 residues. CDR1 is LGHDT and CDR2 is YNNKEL in the germline V gene (reference sequence). In DNA form, the CDR3 reads TGTGCCAGCAGCCACTCGAGCGGGCAGTTCTATGGCTACACCTTC. Translated: CASSHSSGQFYGYTF.

The genes are TRBV27 and TRBJ2-5, with D perhaps TRBD1 (6 bases). CDR3 size: 12 residues. V was cut by 5 bases and J by 6 bases, with 10 bases left in between. Germline V gives CDR1 MNHEY, CDR2 SMNVEV (reference sequence). The CDR3 DNA reads as TGTGCCAGCAGTGACAGGAGGCAGACCCAGTACTTC. Translating gives CASSDRRQTQYF.

This chain links TRBV19 with TRBJ2-1, with 9 bases that match TRBD2. The V gene end was trimmed by 7 bases and the J gene end by 8 bases; junction bases not matched to a gene: 18. The CDR3 runs to 17 residues. Germline CDR1 LNHDA, CDR2 SQIVND (reference sequence). CDR3 amino acids: CASMKREARALTHEQFF. CDR3 sequence (DNA): TGTGCCAGTATGAAGCGGGAGGCAAGGGCGCTTACACATGAGCAGTTCTTC.